The next 13 T cell receptor beta chains were all read from a single sample in a study of blood T cell repertoires in COVID-19. Using immunoSEQ multiplex PCR, the repertoire was profiled, and TCRdb retains in-frame clones only, with some absent. The table includes over 200,000 clones, around 90% detected once. Sequencing was carried out using peripheral blood. Receptors originate from a man aged 30 to 45 with COVID-19, enrolled during active disease.

This chain links TRBV28 with TRBJ1-2, with TRBD1 identical over 7 bases. Per germline, CDR1 MDHEN and CDR2 SYDVKM. Losses at the gene ends were 4 bases for V and 4 bases for J; bases not matched to a gene: 9. The CDR3 contains 15 residues. The CDR3 loop is CASSSFGQDTYGYTF. For the CDR3, the DNA is TGTGCCAGCAGTTCATTCGGACAGGATACCTATGGCTACACCTTC.

This chain links TRBV7-9 with TRBJ1-4; unclear D gene. This CDR3 has 15 residues. Trimming pared 11 bases from V and 1 base from J, leaving 17 bases between. Germline V gives CDR1 SEHNR, CDR2 FQNEAQ (reference sequence). The CDR3 here is CAGSRSSLTNEKLFF. As DNA, the CDR3 is TGTGCCGGCTCCCGGAGCTCTTTAACTAATGAAAAACTGTTTTTT.

The chain links TRBV19 to TRBJ1-5, with 8 bases matching TRBD1. The CDR3 totals 16 residues. Per germline, CDR1 LNHDA and CDR2 SQIVND (reference sequence). V trimming: 5 bases; J trimming: 0 bases; junction bases outside the gene matches: 6. CDR3 region: CASSSQGVYSNQPQHF. DNA for the CDR3: TGTGCCAGTAGTTCACAGGGGGTGTATAGCAATCAGCCCCAGCATTTT.

This clone was counted between two and nine times. This chain links TRBV7-9 with TRBJ1-5, with D unresolved. CDR3 length: 14 amino acids. Germline V CDR1 and CDR2: SEHNR, FQNEAQ (reference sequence). Trimming pared 5 bases from V and 8 bases from J, leaving 16 bases between. As DNA, the CDR3 is TGTGCCAGCAGCCGTATTCCGGGATTAGAGCCCCAGCATTTT. This sequence encodes CASSRIPGLEPQHF.

In this sample, this clone turned up once. This chain connects TRBV5-4 to TRBJ2-3; the D is unclear. Germline loops: CDR1 SGHNT, CDR2 YYREEE (reference sequence). The CDR3 length is 13 residues. The ends were cut back, 4 bases at V and 1 base at J, with 7 bases in the middle. CDR3 coding DNA: TGTGCCAGCAGCCCGACTGGCACAGATACGCAGTATTTT. This codes for CASSPTGTDTQYF.

This chain joins TRBV4-3 and TRBJ1-2, with 9 bases lining up with TRBD1. CDR1 is LGHNA and CDR2 is YSLEER in the germline V gene. The V segment lost 0 bases and the J segment 1 base; nucleotides outside the gene matches: 12. The CDR3 contains 19 residues. Here the CDR3 DNA reads TGCGCCAGCAGCCAAGATCGACTCATGAAGACAGGGGGTAACTATGGCTACACCTTC. Its translation: CASSQDRLMKTGGNYGYTF.

V usage is TRBV5-1 and J usage is TRBJ2-7; 8 nucleotides align to TRBD1. CDR1 and CDR2 (germline): SGHRS, YFSETQ. The CDR3 contains 14 residues. Trimming cost V 4 bases and J 3 bases; bases outside gene matches: 6. The CDR3 DNA follows: TGCGCCAGCAGCGGGGCAGGGGGCGACTACGAGCAGTACTTC. It codes for CASSGAGGDYEQYF.

The table lists this clone with a count of one. The rearrangement joins TRBV19 to TRBJ1-1, with D maybe TRBD1 (5 bases). The germline V and J ends were trimmed by 8 bases and 4 bases, with 14 bases remaining between them. CDR1 LNHDA and CDR2 SQIVND come from the germline V gene (reference sequence). CDR3 length: 13 residues. In nucleotides, the CDR3 is TGTGCCAGTGGAGACCTGGGGCCCACTGAAGCTTTCTTT. This sequence encodes CASGDLGPTEAFF.

The chain carries TRBV30 and TRBJ1-1; the match to TRBD1 covers 8 bases. CDR3 length: 16 residues. The germline V gene has CDR1 GTSNPN and CDR2 SVGIG (reference sequence). With 4 bases clipped from V and 4 bases from J, the junction kept 14 bases outside the gene matches. The CDR3 spells CAWMPRTGLASTEAFF. CDR3 nucleotides: TGTGCCTGGATGCCTAGGACAGGGTTAGCGAGCACTGAAGCTTTCTTT. Variable domain in full (rest from reference TRBV30 and TRBJ1-1): SQTIHQWPATLVQPVGSPLSLECTVEGTSNPNLYWYRQAAGRGLQLLFYSVGIGQISSEVPQNLSASRPQDRQFILSSKKLLLSDSGFYLCAWMPRTGLASTEAFFGQGTRLTVV.

The rearrangement uses TRBV27 and TRBJ1-6; D unresolved. CDR1 MNHEY and CDR2 SMNVEV come from the germline V gene (reference sequence). V was trimmed by 9 bases and J by 6 bases, leaving 24 bases between them. The CDR3 has 17 residues. CDR3 coding DNA: TGTGCCAGTTCCCCAGCCCACTACATCCACCCTAATTCACCCCTCCACTTT. It is translated as CASSPAHYIHPNSPLHF.

This chain connects TRBV18 to TRBJ2-7, with 9 nucleotides matching TRBD1. Looked up from germline, CDR1 is KGHSH and CDR2 is LQKENI. CDR3 size: 13 residues. Trimming took 3 bases from V and 8 from J; bases not matched to a gene: 5. DNA of the CDR3: TGTGCCAGCTCACCTCGGACAGGGGAACAGCAGTACTTC. Encoded protein: CASSPRTGEQQYF.

J is TRBJ1-1 and V is TRBV19, with TRBD1 identical over 7 bases. Germline V CDR1 and CDR2: LNHDA, SQIVND (reference sequence). The CDR3 has 17 residues. V trimming: 1 base; J trimming: 5 bases; junction bases outside the gene matches: 13. The CDR3, as DNA: TGTGCCAGTAGTATAGCCAGGCTACGACAGGGTGGTACTGAAGCTTTCTTT. Amino acid sequence: CASSIARLRQGGTEAFF.

The J gene is TRBJ2-2, the V gene TRBV23-1, with D tentatively TRBD1 (6 bases). TRBV23-1 belongs to the ORF category, with a function that is uncertain. Trimming pared 4 bases from V and 4 bases from J, leaving 10 bases between. The CDR3 has 14 residues. The chain's CDR3 is CASSRQGRTGELFF. CDR3 bases: TGCGCCAGCAGTCGTCAGGGGCGCACCGGGGAGCTGTTTTTT.